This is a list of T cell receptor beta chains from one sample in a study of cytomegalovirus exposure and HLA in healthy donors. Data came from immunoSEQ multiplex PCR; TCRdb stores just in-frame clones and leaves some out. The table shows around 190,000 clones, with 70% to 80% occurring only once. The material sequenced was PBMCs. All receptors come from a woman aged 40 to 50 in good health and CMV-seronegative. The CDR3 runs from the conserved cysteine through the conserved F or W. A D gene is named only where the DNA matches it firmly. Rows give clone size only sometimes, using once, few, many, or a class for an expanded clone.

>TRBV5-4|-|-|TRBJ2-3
CASSLGSVSTDTQYF
TGTGCCAGCAGCTTGGGTTCAGTCAGCACAGATACGCAGTATTTT
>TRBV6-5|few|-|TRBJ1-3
CASSPSGGAGNTIYF
TGTGCCAGCAGTCCCTCCGGAGGGGCTGGGAACACCATATATTTT
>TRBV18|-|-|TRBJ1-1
CASSPQGRDTEAFF
TGTGCCAGCTCGCCCCAGGGGCGGGACACTGAAGCTTTCTTT
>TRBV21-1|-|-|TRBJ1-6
CARPPDWLVVSPLHF
TGTGCCCGACCACCGGACTGGCTAGTAGTCTCACCCCTCCACTTT
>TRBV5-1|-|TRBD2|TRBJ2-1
CASSSVGLAADRHEQFF
TGCGCCAGCAGCTCAGTCGGACTAGCGGCAGATCGGCATGAGCAGTTCTTC
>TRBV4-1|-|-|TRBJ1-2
CASRPSDGGRYGYTF
TGCGCCAGCAGGCCAAGTGACGGGGGAAGGTATGGCTACACCTTC
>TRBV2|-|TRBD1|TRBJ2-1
CASSDAGTGGFRGRNEQFF
TGTGCCAGCAGTGATGCCGGGACAGGGGGTTTTCGGGGGAGGAATGAGCAGTTCTTC
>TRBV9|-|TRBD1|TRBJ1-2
CASDRGDGYTF
TGTGCCAGTGACAGGGGCGATGGCTACACCTTC
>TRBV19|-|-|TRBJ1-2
CASSIGAANYGYTF
TGTGCCAGTAGTATAGGGGCAGCAAACTATGGCTACACCTTC
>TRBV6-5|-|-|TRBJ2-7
CASSSVGRPYEQYF
TGTGCCAGCAGTTCGGTGGGGCGCCCCTACGAGCAGTACTTC
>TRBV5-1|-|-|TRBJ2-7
CASNEEGYEQYF
TGCGCCAGCAATGAAGAGGGCTACGAGCAGTACTTC
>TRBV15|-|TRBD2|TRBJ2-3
CATSLRLAPDTQYF
TGTGCCACCAGCCTCCGACTAGCCCCAGATACGCAGTATTTT
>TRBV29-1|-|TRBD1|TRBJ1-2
CSVPSGQGAIYTF
TGCAGCGTTCCTTCGGGACAGGGGGCTATCTACACCTTC
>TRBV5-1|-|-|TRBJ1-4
CASSSGEGPKGEKLFF
TGCGCCAGCAGCTCTGGGGAGGGACCTAAAGGGGAAAAACTGTTTTTT
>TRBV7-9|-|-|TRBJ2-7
CASSQGASEQYF
TGTGCCAGCAGCCAAGGGGCCAGCGAGCAGTACTTC
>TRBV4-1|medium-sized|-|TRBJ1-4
CASSQGRRNEKLFF
TGCGCCAGCAGCCAAGGCAGGCGTAATGAAAAACTGTTTTTT
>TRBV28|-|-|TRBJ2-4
CASSLWTGIAKNIQYF
TGTGCCAGCAGTTTATGGACGGGTATAGCCAAAAACATTCAGTACTTC
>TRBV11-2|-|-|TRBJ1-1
CASSLMSRNTEAFF
TGTGCCAGCAGCTTAATGTCGCGGAACACTGAAGCTTTCTTT
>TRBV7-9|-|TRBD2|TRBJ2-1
CASSPRGGLYNEQFF
TGTGCCAGCAGCCCTCGGGGGGGCTTGTACAATGAGCAGTTCTTC
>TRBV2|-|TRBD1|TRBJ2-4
CASTGTGRFVDIQYF
TGTGCCAGCACCGGGACAGGGCGATTTGTGGACATTCAGTACTTC
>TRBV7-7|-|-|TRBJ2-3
CASSTTATDTQYF
TGTGCTAGCAGCACGACAGCGACAGATACGCAGTATTTT
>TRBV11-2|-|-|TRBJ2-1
CASSPTGGRGNEQFF
TGTGCCAGCAGCCCGACGGGGGGCCGCGGGAATGAGCAGTTCTTC
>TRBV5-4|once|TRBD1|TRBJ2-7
CASSFGTGYEQYF
TGTGCCAGCAGCTTCGGGACAGGGTACGAGCAGTACTTC
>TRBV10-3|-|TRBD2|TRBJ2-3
CAAAGPSGTDTQYF
TGTGCCGCCGCCGGTCCTAGCGGAACAGATACGCAGTATTTT
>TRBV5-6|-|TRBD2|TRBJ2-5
CASSLDLLAGDQETQYF
TGTGCCAGCAGCTTGGACCTGCTAGCGGGGGACCAAGAGACCCAGTACTTC
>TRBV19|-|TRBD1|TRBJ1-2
CASSGRDSAGYGYTF
TGTGCCAGTAGTGGCCGGGACAGCGCGGGGTATGGCTACACCTTC
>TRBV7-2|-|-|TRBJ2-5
CASSLANWATETQYF
TGTGCCAGCAGCTTAGCGAACTGGGCCACCGAGACCCAGTACTTC
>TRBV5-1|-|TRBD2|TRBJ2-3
CASSGGLAGGLPSTDTQYF
TGCGCCAGCAGCGGGGGACTAGCGGGGGGGCTCCCTAGCACAGATACGCAGTATTTT
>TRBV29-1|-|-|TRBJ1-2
CSVVLPTQGWYYGYTF
TGCAGCGTTGTCCTCCCCACTCAGGGGTGGTACTATGGCTACACCTTC
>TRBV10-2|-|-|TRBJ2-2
CASRRQTNTGELFF
TGCGCCAGTAGGAGACAGACTAACACCGGGGAGCTGTTTTTT
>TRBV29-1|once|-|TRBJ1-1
CSVRSWNTEAFF
TGCAGCGTCCGGTCCTGGAACACTGAAGCTTTCTTT
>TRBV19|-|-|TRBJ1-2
CASSIDRSQYGYTF
TGTGCCAGTAGTATCGACAGGAGTCAATATGGCTACACCTTC
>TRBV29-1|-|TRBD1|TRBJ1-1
CSVARQGMNTEAFF
TGCAGCGTTGCTAGACAGGGGATGAACACTGAAGCTTTCTTT
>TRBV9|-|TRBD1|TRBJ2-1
CASSEAGTGDYNEQFF
TGTGCCAGCAGCGAAGCCGGGACAGGGGACTACAATGAGCAGTTCTTC
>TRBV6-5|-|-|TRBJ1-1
CASSYSSGARNTEAFF
TGTGCCAGCAGTTACTCATCAGGGGCGAGGAACACTGAAGCTTTCTTT
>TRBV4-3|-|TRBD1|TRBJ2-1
CASSQGTGRSYNEQFF
TGCGCCAGCAGCCAAGGGACAGGGCGCTCCTACAATGAGCAGTTCTTC
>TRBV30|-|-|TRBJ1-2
CAAAGADYGYTF
TGTGCTGCTGCGGGGGCAGACTATGGCTACACCTTC
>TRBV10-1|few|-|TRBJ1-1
CASTDRTNTEAFF
TGCGCCAGCACAGACAGGACGAACACTGAAGCTTTCTTT
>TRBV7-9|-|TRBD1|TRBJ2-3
CSSSLVQGSADTQYF
TGTTCCAGCAGCTTAGTACAGGGGTCGGCAGATACGCAGTATTTT
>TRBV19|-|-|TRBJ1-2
CASSASGDNLGGYTF
TGTGCCAGTAGTGCCTCGGGAGACAACTTGGGAGGCTACACCTTC
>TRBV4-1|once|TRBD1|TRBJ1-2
CASSARDSSGLYGYTF
TGCGCCAGCAGCGCTCGGGACAGCAGTGGGTTATATGGCTACACCTTC
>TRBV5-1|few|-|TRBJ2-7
CASSLGQYYEQYF
TGCGCCAGCAGCTTAGGACAGTACTACGAGCAGTACTTC
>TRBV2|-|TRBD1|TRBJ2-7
CASSDRGLDEQYF
TGTGCCAGCAGTGACAGGGGGCTCGACGAGCAGTACTTC
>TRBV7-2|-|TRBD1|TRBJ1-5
CASREGQGYQPQHF
TGTGCCAGCCGGGAGGGACAGGGTTACCAGCCCCAGCATTTT
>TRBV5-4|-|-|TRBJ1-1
CASSSGVRPNTEAFF
TGTGCCAGCAGTTCCGGGGTACGACCCAACACTGAAGCTTTCTTT
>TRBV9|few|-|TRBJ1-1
CASSAAGYRTEAFF
TGTGCCAGCAGCGCCGCGGGGTACAGAACTGAAGCTTTCTTT
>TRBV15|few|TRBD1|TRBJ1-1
CATSETGSTEAFF
TGTGCCACCAGCGAGACAGGGTCGACTGAAGCTTTCTTT
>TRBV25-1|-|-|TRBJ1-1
CASSEYELRGTEAFF
TGTGCCAGCAGTGAATACGAGCTACGAGGGACTGAAGCTTTCTTT
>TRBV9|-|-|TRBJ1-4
CASSFSGGLTNEKLFF
TGTGCCAGCAGCTTCTCGGGGGGCCTCACTAATGAAAAACTGTTTTTT